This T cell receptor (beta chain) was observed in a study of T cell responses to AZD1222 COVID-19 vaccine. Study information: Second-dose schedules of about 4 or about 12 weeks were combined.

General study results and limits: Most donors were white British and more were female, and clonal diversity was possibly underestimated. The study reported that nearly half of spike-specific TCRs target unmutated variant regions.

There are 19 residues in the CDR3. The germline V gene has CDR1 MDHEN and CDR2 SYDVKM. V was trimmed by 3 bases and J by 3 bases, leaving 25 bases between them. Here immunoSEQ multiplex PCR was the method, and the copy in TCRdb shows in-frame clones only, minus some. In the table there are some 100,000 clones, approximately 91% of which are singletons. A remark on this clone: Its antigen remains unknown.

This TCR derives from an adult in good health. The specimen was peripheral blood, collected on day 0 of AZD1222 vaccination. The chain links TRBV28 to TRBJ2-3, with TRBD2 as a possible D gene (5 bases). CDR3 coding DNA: TGTGCCAGCAGTTTCTGGTACGCTTCAATTGGGAGCCCGACAGATACGCAGTATTTT. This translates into CASSFWYASIGSPTDTQYF. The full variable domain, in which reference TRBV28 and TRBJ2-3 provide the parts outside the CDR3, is DVKVTQSSRYLVKRTGEKVFLECVQDMDHENMFWYRQDPGLGLRLIYFSYDVKMKEKGDIPEGYSVSREKKERFSLILESASTNQTSMYLCASSFWYASIGSPTDTQYFGPGTRLTVL.